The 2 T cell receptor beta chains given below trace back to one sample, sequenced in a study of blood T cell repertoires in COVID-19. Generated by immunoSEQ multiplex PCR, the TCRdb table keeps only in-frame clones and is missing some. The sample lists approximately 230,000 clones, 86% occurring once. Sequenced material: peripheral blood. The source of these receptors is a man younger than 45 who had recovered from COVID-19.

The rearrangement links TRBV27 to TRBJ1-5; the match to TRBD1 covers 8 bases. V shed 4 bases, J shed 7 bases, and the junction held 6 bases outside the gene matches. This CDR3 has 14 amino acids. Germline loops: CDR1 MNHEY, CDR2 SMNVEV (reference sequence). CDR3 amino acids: CASSSHRGEQPQHF. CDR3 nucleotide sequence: TGTGCCAGCAGTTCTCACAGGGGGGAACAGCCCCAGCATTTT.

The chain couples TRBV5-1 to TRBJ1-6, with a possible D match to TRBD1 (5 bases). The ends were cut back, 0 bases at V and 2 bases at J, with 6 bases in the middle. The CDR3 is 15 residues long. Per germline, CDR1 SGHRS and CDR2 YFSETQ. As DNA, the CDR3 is TGCGCCAGCAGCTTGGCAGGGCCCTATAATTCACCCCTCCACTTT. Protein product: CASSLAGPYNSPLHF.